This is a list of T cell receptor beta chains from one sample in a study of technical replicates of blood from several donors. TCRdb's copy holds only in-frame clones and misses some; the assay was immunoSEQ multiplex PCR. Among over 75,000 clones listed, 90% to 96% were seen once. The sample was T cells isolated from PBMCs. The receptors come from a human donor in good health. CDR3s include the opening cysteine and the closing phenylalanine or tryptophan. The D gene is left open where the match is weak. The size of a clone is reported for some rows only, either as once, few or many, or as a class for expanded clones.

d_call: .
clone_size: .
j_call: TRBJ1-2
v_call: TRBV20-1
cdr3_aa: CSASLQRRLTF
cdr3_nt: TGCAGTGCTAGCCTACAGCGGAGATTAACCTTC

d_call: .
clone_size: .
j_call: TRBJ1-6
v_call: TRBV5-8
cdr3_aa: CASSLVLSPLHF
cdr3_nt: TGTGCCAGCAGCTTGGTCCTTTCACCCCTCCACTTT

d_call: TRBD1
clone_size: few
j_call: TRBJ1-1
v_call: TRBV30
cdr3_aa: CAWRGQTFTEAFF
cdr3_nt: TGTGCCTGGAGGGGACAGACTTTCACTGAAGCTTTCTTT

d_call: .
clone_size: .
j_call: TRBJ2-3
v_call: TRBV4-2
cdr3_aa: CASSQERRSTDTQYF
cdr3_nt: TGTGCCAGCAGCCAAGAACGGCGGAGCACAGATACGCAGTATTTT

d_call: .
clone_size: .
j_call: TRBJ2-7
v_call: TRBV12-5
cdr3_aa: CASGISQGRSDHEQYF
cdr3_nt: TGTGCTAGTGGTATCTCACAGGGCCGTTCGGACCACGAGCAGTACTTC

d_call: .
clone_size: .
j_call: TRBJ1-2
v_call: TRBV7-3
cdr3_aa: CASSLMPSGTGLNYGYTF
cdr3_nt: TGTGCCAGCAGCTTAATGCCCTCAGGGACTGGCCTTAATTATGGCTACACCTTC

d_call: TRBD2
clone_size: .
j_call: TRBJ2-3
v_call: TRBV10-3
cdr3_aa: CATLAGSTDTQYF
cdr3_nt: TGTGCCACACTAGCGGGCAGCACAGATACGCAGTATTTT

d_call: .
clone_size: .
j_call: TRBJ2-3
v_call: TRBV10-2
cdr3_aa: CAASGVEINTQYF
cdr3_nt: TGCGCCGCATCCGGTGTCGAAATTAATACGCAGTATTTT

d_call: TRBD1
clone_size: .
j_call: TRBJ1-1
v_call: TRBV11-2
cdr3_aa: CASSPGGGNTEAFF
cdr3_nt: TGTGCCAGCAGCCCAGGGGGCGGGAACACTGAAGCTTTCTTT

d_call: .
clone_size: .
j_call: TRBJ1-4
v_call: TRBV6-6
cdr3_aa: CASSYGQSATNEKLFF
cdr3_nt: TGTGCCAGCAGTTACGGACAGAGTGCAACTAATGAAAAACTGTTTTTT

d_call: TRBD1
clone_size: few
j_call: TRBJ1-1
v_call: TRBV19
cdr3_aa: CASSIVGQGTEAFF
cdr3_nt: TGTGCCAGTAGTATAGTTGGACAGGGTACTGAAGCTTTCTTT

d_call: .
clone_size: .
j_call: TRBJ2-7
v_call: TRBV4-1
cdr3_aa: CASSQVLSEQYF
cdr3_nt: TGCGCCAGCAGCCAAGTCTTGAGCGAGCAGTACTTC

d_call: .
clone_size: .
j_call: TRBJ1-4
v_call: TRBV28
cdr3_aa: CASTLGTVMPVNEKLFF
cdr3_nt: TGTGCCAGCACCTTGGGTACAGTCATGCCCGTAAATGAAAAACTGTTTTTT

d_call: .
clone_size: .
j_call: TRBJ2-1
v_call: TRBV19
cdr3_aa: CASAHRAPLNNEQFF
cdr3_nt: TGTGCCAGCGCCCACAGGGCTCCCTTAAACAATGAGCAGTTCTTC

d_call: .
clone_size: .
j_call: TRBJ1-5
v_call: TRBV9
cdr3_aa: CASSVPRRNNQPQHF
cdr3_nt: TGTGCCAGCAGCGTACCGAGAAGAAACAATCAGCCCCAGCATTTT

d_call: TRBD2
clone_size: .
j_call: TRBJ2-5
v_call: TRBV19
cdr3_aa: CASSFRTSGQETQYF
cdr3_nt: TGTGCCAGTAGTTTTCGCACTAGCGGCCAAGAGACCCAGTACTTC

d_call: TRBD1
clone_size: .
j_call: TRBJ2-1
v_call: TRBV10-3
cdr3_aa: CAISERQGASEQFF
cdr3_nt: TGTGCCATCAGTGAGCGACAGGGGGCTAGTGAGCAGTTCTTC

d_call: TRBD1
clone_size: .
j_call: TRBJ2-4
v_call: TRBV6-5
cdr3_aa: CASNDRETNIQYF
cdr3_nt: TGTGCCAGCAACGACAGGGAGACCAACATTCAGTACTTC

d_call: .
clone_size: .
j_call: TRBJ1-1
v_call: TRBV28
cdr3_aa: CASSPARDEAFF
cdr3_nt: TGTGCCAGCAGCCCTGCGAGGGATGAAGCTTTCTTT

d_call: .
clone_size: .
j_call: TRBJ1-4
v_call: TRBV2
cdr3_aa: CASSGRGVREKLFF
cdr3_nt: TGTGCCAGCAGTGGGCGGGGGGTACGGGAAAAACTGTTTTTT

d_call: TRBD1
clone_size: .
j_call: TRBJ2-2
v_call: TRBV7-8
cdr3_aa: CASRPGQGNTGELFF
cdr3_nt: TGTGCCAGCAGACCTGGACAGGGGAACACCGGGGAGCTGTTTTTT

d_call: TRBD2
clone_size: .
j_call: TRBJ2-1
v_call: TRBV14
cdr3_aa: CASKPGWGLAGGNNEQFF
cdr3_nt: TGTGCCAGCAAACCGGGCTGGGGGCTAGCGGGGGGAAACAATGAGCAGTTCTTC

d_call: TRBD1
clone_size: .
j_call: TRBJ1-5
v_call: TRBV5-4
cdr3_aa: CASSSWTGGAGNQPQHF
cdr3_nt: TGTGCCAGCAGCTCGTGGACAGGGGGCGCCGGGAATCAGCCCCAGCATTTT

d_call: .
clone_size: .
j_call: TRBJ1-3
v_call: TRBV6-6
cdr3_aa: CASSGTTVSGNTIYF
cdr3_nt: TGTGCCAGCAGTGGGACTACTGTCTCTGGAAACACCATATATTTT

d_call: .
clone_size: .
j_call: TRBJ1-5
v_call: TRBV27
cdr3_aa: CASKPLGGNNQPQHF
cdr3_nt: TGTGCCAGCAAACCCCTGGGGGGAAACAATCAGCCCCAGCATTTT

d_call: TRBD1
clone_size: .
j_call: TRBJ2-5
v_call: TRBV6-1
cdr3_aa: CASSRQGASQETQYF
cdr3_nt: TGTGCCAGCAGTAGACAGGGGGCTAGCCAAGAGACCCAGTACTTC

d_call: TRBD2
clone_size: .
j_call: TRBJ2-5
v_call: TRBV7-2
cdr3_aa: CASSWRREETQYF
cdr3_nt: TGTGCCAGCAGCTGGAGGCGGGAGGAGACCCAGTACTTC

d_call: .
clone_size: once
j_call: TRBJ2-1
v_call: TRBV6-1
cdr3_aa: CASSPSWLNNEQFF
cdr3_nt: TGTGCCAGCAGCCCATCGTGGCTGAACAATGAGCAGTTCTTC

d_call: TRBD2
clone_size: .
j_call: TRBJ2-5
v_call: TRBV5-1
cdr3_aa: CASSPGRVRQQETQYF
cdr3_nt: TGCGCCAGCAGCCCAGGGAGGGTACGACAACAAGAGACCCAGTACTTC

d_call: TRBD2
clone_size: .
j_call: TRBJ2-3
v_call: TRBV9
cdr3_aa: CASSVFGSGSTPDTQYF
cdr3_nt: TGTGCCAGCAGCGTTTTCGGTAGCGGGAGTACCCCAGATACGCAGTATTTT

d_call: .
clone_size: .
j_call: TRBJ2-7
v_call: TRBV2
cdr3_aa: CASNLQGLSYEQYF
cdr3_nt: TGTGCCAGCAACCTACAGGGCCTATCCTACGAGCAGTACTTC

d_call: .
clone_size: .
j_call: TRBJ1-2
v_call: TRBV4-1
cdr3_aa: CASSQSKGDYGYTF
cdr3_nt: TGCGCCAGCAGCCAAAGTAAGGGGGACTATGGCTACACCTTC

d_call: .
clone_size: .
j_call: TRBJ2-6
v_call: TRBV10-2
cdr3_aa: CASSESTRGLIHSGANVLTF
cdr3_nt: TGCGCCAGCAGTGAGTCGACTCGGGGACTTATCCACTCTGGGGCCAACGTCCTGACTTTC

d_call: .
clone_size: once
j_call: TRBJ2-3
v_call: TRBV4-1
cdr3_aa: CASSQVGGRTGDTQYF
cdr3_nt: TGCGCCAGCAGCCAAGTGGGTGGGAGGACTGGAGATACGCAGTATTTT

d_call: .
clone_size: .
j_call: TRBJ1-1
v_call: TRBV5-1
cdr3_aa: CASSLGGGGEAFF
cdr3_nt: TGCGCCAGCAGCTTGGGGGGGGGCGGTGAAGCTTTCTTT

d_call: .
clone_size: .
j_call: TRBJ1-2
v_call: TRBV6-5
cdr3_aa: CASTTGLEGYTF
cdr3_nt: TGTGCCAGCACTACGGGACTCGAGGGCTACACCTTC

d_call: .
clone_size: once
j_call: TRBJ2-7
v_call: TRBV29-1
cdr3_aa: CSVVAENSYEQYF
cdr3_nt: TGCAGCGTGGTGGCGGAGAACTCCTACGAGCAGTACTTC

d_call: TRBD1
clone_size: .
j_call: TRBJ2-2
v_call: TRBV10-3
cdr3_aa: CAISVTGVGELFF
cdr3_nt: TGTGCCATCAGCGTCACAGGGGTCGGGGAGCTGTTTTTT

d_call: .
clone_size: .
j_call: TRBJ2-7
v_call: TRBV14
cdr3_aa: CASSQVGRVYEQYF
cdr3_nt: TGTGCCAGCAGCCAAGTGGGCAGGGTATACGAGCAGTACTTC

d_call: .
clone_size: .
j_call: TRBJ1-1
v_call: TRBV2
cdr3_aa: CASSVGEDTEAFF
cdr3_nt: TGTGCCAGCAGTGTCGGGGAAGACACTGAAGCTTTCTTT

d_call: TRBD2
clone_size: .
j_call: TRBJ2-7
v_call: TRBV27
cdr3_aa: CASSPGLYSSYEQYF
cdr3_nt: TGTGCCAGCAGTCCGGGACTATATAGCTCCTACGAGCAGTACTTC

d_call: .
clone_size: .
j_call: TRBJ2-5
v_call: TRBV2
cdr3_aa: CATQKGGQETQYF
cdr3_nt: TGTGCCACCCAAAAAGGGGGTCAAGAGACCCAGTACTTC

d_call: .
clone_size: .
j_call: TRBJ1-5
v_call: TRBV28
cdr3_aa: CASSFFQGGNQPQHF
cdr3_nt: TGTGCCAGCAGTTTCTTTCAGGGTGGCAATCAGCCCCAGCATTTT

d_call: TRBD1
clone_size: .
j_call: TRBJ2-2
v_call: TRBV9
cdr3_aa: CASRTGLDTGELFF
cdr3_nt: TGTGCCAGCCGGACAGGGTTAGACACCGGGGAGCTGTTTTTT